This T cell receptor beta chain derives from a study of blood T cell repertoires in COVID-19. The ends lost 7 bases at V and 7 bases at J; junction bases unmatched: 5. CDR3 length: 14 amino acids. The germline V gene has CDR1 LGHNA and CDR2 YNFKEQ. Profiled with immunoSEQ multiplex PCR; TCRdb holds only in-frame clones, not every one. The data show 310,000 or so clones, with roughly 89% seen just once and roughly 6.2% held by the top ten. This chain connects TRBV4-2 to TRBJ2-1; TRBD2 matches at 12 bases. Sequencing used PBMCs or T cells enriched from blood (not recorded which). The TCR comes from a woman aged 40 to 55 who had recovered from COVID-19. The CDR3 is CASNLAGGGNEQFF. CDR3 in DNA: TGTGCCAGCAACCTAGCGGGAGGGGGTAATGAGCAGTTCTTC.